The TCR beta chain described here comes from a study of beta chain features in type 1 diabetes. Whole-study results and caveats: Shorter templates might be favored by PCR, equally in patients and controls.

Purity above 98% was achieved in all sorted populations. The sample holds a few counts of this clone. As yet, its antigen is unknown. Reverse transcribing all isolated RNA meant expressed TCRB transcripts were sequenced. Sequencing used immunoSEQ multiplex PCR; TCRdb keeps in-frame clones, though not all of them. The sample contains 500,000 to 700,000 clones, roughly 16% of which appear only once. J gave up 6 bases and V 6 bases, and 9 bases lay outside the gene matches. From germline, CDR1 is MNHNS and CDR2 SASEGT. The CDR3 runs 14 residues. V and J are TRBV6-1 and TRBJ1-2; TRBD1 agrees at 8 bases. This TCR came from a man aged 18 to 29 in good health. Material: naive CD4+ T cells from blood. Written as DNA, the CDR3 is TGTGCCAGCAGAAACCTGGACAGGGTGGATGGCTACACCTTC. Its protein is CASRNLDRVDGYTF.